Below are 11 T cell receptor beta chains sequenced from a single sample in a study of blood T cell repertoires in COVID-19. Only in-frame clones appear in the TCRdb table, and some are missing; sequencing was by immunoSEQ multiplex PCR. The table lists more than 250,000 clones, approximately 89% of them singletons. Material: peripheral blood. All receptors come from a young woman with COVID-19, enrolled during active disease.

The chain combines TRBV6-2 or TRBV6-3 with TRBJ1-6, with TRBD1 matching 7 bases. The CDR3 has 17 residues. Losses at the gene ends were 5 bases for V and 0 bases for J; bases not matched to a gene: 7. Looked up from germline, CDR1 is MNHEY and CDR2 is SVGEGT. For the CDR3, the DNA is TGTGCCAGCAGTGCGGGACAGTCGAGCTCCTATAATTCACCCCTCCACTTT. Translation gives CASSAGQSSSYNSPLHF.

This chain joins TRBV5-5 and TRBJ2-1; D possibly corresponds to TRBD2 (6 bases). The CDR3 sequence is 12 residues long. Deletions cut 6 bases from V and 13 bases from J, with 17 bases between. The germline V gene encodes CDR1 SGHKS and CDR2 YYEKEE (reference sequence). CDR3 in amino acids: CASNQPPGLQFF. CDR3 coding DNA: TGTGCCAGCAACCAACCCCCGGGACTCCAGTTCTTC.

The chain combines TRBV28 with TRBJ1-5; 10 bases are shared with TRBD1. The V gene's germline CDR1 is MDHEN and CDR2 SYDVKM. V lost 5 bases to trimming and J lost 3 bases; unmatched junction nucleotides: 7. The CDR3 has 16 residues. The CDR3: CASSPQGQGNNQPQHF. The DNA of the CDR3 is TGTGCCAGCAGTCCCCAGGGACAGGGGAACAATCAGCCCCAGCATTTT.

The chain has TRBV19 and TRBJ1-2; 10 bases map to TRBD1. The germline V gene encodes CDR1 LNHDA and CDR2 SQIVND (reference sequence). V was pared by 9 bases and J by 7 bases, with 17 bases of the junction left unmatched. This CDR3 is 16 amino acids long. This CDR3 is CASSDRDGTGVRGYTF. The CDR3 DNA is TGTGCCAGCTCTGATAGGGACGGGACAGGGGTTCGTGGCTACACCTTC.

The chain is built from TRBV9 and TRBJ2-6, with 8 nucleotides matching TRBD1. This CDR3 is 19 amino acids long. V was pared by 4 bases and J by 0 bases, with 12 bases of the junction left unmatched. Germline V CDR1 and CDR2: SGDLS, YYNGEE. The CDR3 sequence: CASSPRTGNILSGANVLTF. CDR3 in DNA: TGTGCCAGCAGCCCTCGGACAGGGAATATTCTCTCTGGGGCCAACGTCCTGACTTTC.

The V gene is TRBV19, the J gene TRBJ1-2, with TRBD1 matching over 7 bases. The CDR3 spans 15 residues. Germline assignment: CDR1 LNHDA and CDR2 SQIVND (reference sequence). With V trimmed by 5 bases and J by 3 bases, 9 bases remained unmatched. CDR3 sequence: CASSARTGIDYGYTF. In DNA form, the CDR3 reads TGTGCCAGTAGTGCACGGACAGGAATCGACTATGGCTACACCTTC.

DNA of the CDR3: TGTGCCAGCAGCTCCCAAGCGGGGGGAAACAATGAGCAGTTCTTC. Its translation: CASSSQAGGNNEQFF. This rearrangement joins TRBV7-6 to TRBJ2-1; 9 bases are shared with TRBD2. The CDR3 runs 15 residues. Germline-derived CDR1 and CDR2 are SGHVS and FNYEAQ. The junction had 6 bases not matched to a gene; V was cut back by 4 bases and J by 5 bases. Drawing the rest from reference TRBV7-6 and TRBJ2-1, the complete variable domain is GAGVSQSPRYKVTKRGQDVALRCDPISGHVSLYWYRQALGQGPEFLTYFNYEAQQDKSGLPNDRFSAERPEGSISTLTIQRTEQRDSAMYRCASSSQAGGNNEQFFGPGTRLTVL.

The V gene is TRBV6-2 or TRBV6-3, the J gene TRBJ2-7, with 16 bases lining up with TRBD2. The length of the CDR3 is 18 residues. With 6 bases clipped from V and 6 bases from J, the junction kept 14 bases outside the gene matches. Germline CDR1 and CDR2: MNHEY and SVGEGT. In nucleotides, the CDR3 is TGTGCCAGCAGCCCCTCTATCGGGACTAGCGGGGGGGCCAGCGAGCAGTACGTC. It is translated as CASSPSIGTSGGASEQYV.

This chain connects TRBV5-1 to TRBJ1-2; no clear D. Trimming stripped 0 bases from V and 8 bases from J, with 14 bases between. The germline V gene encodes CDR1 SGHRS and CDR2 YFSETQ. CDR3 length: 14 amino acids. CDR3 sequence: CASSLEVGGRGYTF. The DNA of the CDR3 is TGCGCCAGCAGCTTGGAAGTAGGAGGGAGAGGCTACACCTTC. Full variable domain (rest looked up from reference TRBV5-1 and TRBJ1-2): KAGVTQTPRYLIKTRGQQVTLSCSPISGHRSVSWYQQTPGQGLQFLFEYFSETQRNKGNFPGRFSGRQFSNSRSEMNVSTLELGDSALYLCASSLEVGGRGYTFGSGTRLTVV.

The genes are TRBV11-3 and TRBJ2-5; possible D gene TRBD1, 6 bases. Germline values: CDR1 SGHNT, CDR2 YENEEA. The CDR3 totals 14 residues. Trimming stripped 3 bases from V and 1 base from J, with 9 bases between. CDR3 sequence: CASSFFRGQETQYF. In DNA, the CDR3 is TGTGCCAGCAGCTTCTTCAGGGGCCAAGAGACCCAGTACTTC.

This rearrangement joins TRBV7-8 to TRBJ1-3, with no clear D. In germline, CDR1 is SGHVS, CDR2 FQNEAQ. This CDR3 has 15 amino acids. The V end was cut by 1 base, the J end by 2 bases, with 9 bases between. This CDR3 is CASSLGGRTGNTIYF. CDR3 sequence (DNA): TGTGCCAGCAGCTTAGGAGGGAGGACTGGAAACACCATATATTTT.